The 5 T cell receptor beta chains listed next were all sequenced from one sample in a study of blood T cell repertoires in COVID-19. The assay was immunoSEQ multiplex PCR, and TCRdb's table has in-frame clones only and misses some. The profile shows over 25,000 clones, approximately 90% of them singletons. Sequencing was done on a sample of peripheral blood. The receptors derive from a man aged 60-69 years with acute or convalescent COVID-19.

The V and J genes are TRBV6-4 and TRBJ1-6; TRBD1 agrees at 9 bases. The germline V gene has CDR1 MRHNA and CDR2 SNTAGT. The CDR3 consists of 15 residues. After removal of 5 bases from V and 9 bases from J, the junction contained 8 bases not matched to a gene. Here the CDR3 reads CASSQQGASGSPLHF. The CDR3 DNA reads TGTGCCAGCAGTCAACAGGGGGCTTCGGGTTCACCCCTCCACTTT.

The rearrangement joins TRBV6-5 to TRBJ2-1; 12 bases match TRBD1. Losses at the gene ends were 4 bases for V and 10 bases for J; bases not matched to a gene: 8. CDR3 size: 15 residues. Germline loops: CDR1 MNHEY, CDR2 SVGAGI. The CDR3 region is CASSFLEGTGGEQFF. The CDR3 coding sequence is TGTGCCAGCAGTTTCCTCGAGGGGACAGGGGGCGAGCAGTTCTTC.

The J gene is TRBJ1-2, the V gene TRBV5-6; 9 positions agree with TRBD1. V was pared by 1 base and J by 9 bases, with 7 bases of the junction left unmatched. The CDR3 has 14 amino acids. Germline lookup yields CDR1 SGHDT and CDR2 YYEEEE. CDR3 nucleotides: TGTGCCAGCAGCTTGATGGAAGGGACAGGGCGCTACACCTTC. It yields the protein CASSLMEGTGRYTF.

This chain joins TRBV3-1 (or the pseudogene TRBV3-2) and TRBJ1-5, with D maybe TRBD1 (5 bases). Per the germline V gene, CDR1 is LGHDT and CDR2 is YNNKEL (reference sequence). Trimming shortened V by 6 bases and J by 2 bases, and 14 bases separated the two germline ends. The CDR3 is 15 residues long. The CDR3 region has the DNA TGTGCCAGCAGTCTCGGGGGGGATGGCAATCAGCCCCAGCATTTT. Residues: CASSLGGDGNQPQHF.

The CDR3 region is CASSPLSGTGGYGYTF. Written as DNA, the CDR3 is TGTGCCAGCAGCCCATTATCCGGGACAGGGGGCTATGGCTACACCTTC. The chain recombines TRBV14 with TRBJ1-2, with TRBD1 matching over 11 bases. The CDR3 contains 16 residues. Germline CDR1 is SGHDN and CDR2 is FVKESK. The J segment lost 4 bases and the V segment lost 4 bases, leaving 8 bases of the junction unmatched. Full variable domain (missing parts from reference TRBV14 and TRBJ1-2): EAGVTQFPSHSVIEKGQTVTLRCDPISGHDNLYWYRRVMGKEIKFLLHFVKESKQDESGMPNNRFLAERTGGTYSTLKVQPAELEDSGVYFCASSPLSGTGGYGYTFGSGTRLTVV.